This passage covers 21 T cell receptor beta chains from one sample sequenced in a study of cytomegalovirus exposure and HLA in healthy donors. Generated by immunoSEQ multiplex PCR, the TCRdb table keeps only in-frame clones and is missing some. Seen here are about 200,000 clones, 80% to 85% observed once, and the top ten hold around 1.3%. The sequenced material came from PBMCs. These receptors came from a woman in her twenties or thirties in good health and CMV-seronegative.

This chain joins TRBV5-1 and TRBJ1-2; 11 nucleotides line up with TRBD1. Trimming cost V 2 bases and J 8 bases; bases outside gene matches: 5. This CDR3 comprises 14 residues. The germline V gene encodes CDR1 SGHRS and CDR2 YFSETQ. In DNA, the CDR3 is TGCGCCAGCAGCTTAGGACAGGGGGCTCAGGGCTACACCTTC. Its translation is CASSLGQGAQGYTF.

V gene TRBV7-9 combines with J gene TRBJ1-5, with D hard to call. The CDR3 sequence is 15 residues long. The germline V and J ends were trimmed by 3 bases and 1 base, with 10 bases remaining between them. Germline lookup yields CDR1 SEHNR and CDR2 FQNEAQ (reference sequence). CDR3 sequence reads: CASSFGSSSNQPQHF. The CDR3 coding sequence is TGTGCCAGCAGCTTCGGGAGCTCAAGCAATCAGCCCCAGCATTTT.

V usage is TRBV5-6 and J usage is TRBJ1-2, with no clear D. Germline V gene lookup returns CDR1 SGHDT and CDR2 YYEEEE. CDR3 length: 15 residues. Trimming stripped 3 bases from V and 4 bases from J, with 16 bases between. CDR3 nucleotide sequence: TGTGCCAGCAGCTCCCGGGGTGCGACTTTCTATGGCTACACCTTC. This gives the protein CASSSRGATFYGYTF.

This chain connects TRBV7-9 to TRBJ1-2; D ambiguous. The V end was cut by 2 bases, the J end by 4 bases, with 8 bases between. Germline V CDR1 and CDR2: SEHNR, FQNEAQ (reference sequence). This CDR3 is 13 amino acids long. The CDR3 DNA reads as TGTGCCAGCAGCTTAACGGAGTCCTATGGCTACACCTTC. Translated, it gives CASSLTESYGYTF.

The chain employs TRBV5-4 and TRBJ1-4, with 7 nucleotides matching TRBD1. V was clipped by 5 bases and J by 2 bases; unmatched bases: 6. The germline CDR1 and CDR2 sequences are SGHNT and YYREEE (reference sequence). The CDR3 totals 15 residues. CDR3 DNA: TGTGCCAGCAGATTCGACAGGGATACTAATGAAAAACTGTTTTTT. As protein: CASRFDRDTNEKLFF.

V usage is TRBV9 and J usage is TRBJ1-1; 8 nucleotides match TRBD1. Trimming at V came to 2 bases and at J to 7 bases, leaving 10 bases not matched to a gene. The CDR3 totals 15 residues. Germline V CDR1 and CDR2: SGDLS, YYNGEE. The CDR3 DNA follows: TGTGCCAGCAGCGTTCTGACAGGGGCGTACGGTGAAGCTTTCTTT. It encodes CASSVLTGAYGEAFF.

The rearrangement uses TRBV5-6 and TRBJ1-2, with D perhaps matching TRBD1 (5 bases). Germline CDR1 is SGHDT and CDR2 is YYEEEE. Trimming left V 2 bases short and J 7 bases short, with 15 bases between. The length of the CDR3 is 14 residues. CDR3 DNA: TGTGCCAGCAGCTTAGGTGCTTGGGGCACTGGCTACACCTTC. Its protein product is CASSLGAWGTGYTF. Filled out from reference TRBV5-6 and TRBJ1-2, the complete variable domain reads DAGVTQSPTHLIKTRGQQVTLRCSPKSGHDTVSWYQQALGQGPQFIFQYYEEEERQRGNFPDRFSGHQFPNYSSELNVNALLLGDSALYLCASSLGAWGTGYTFGSGTRLTVV.

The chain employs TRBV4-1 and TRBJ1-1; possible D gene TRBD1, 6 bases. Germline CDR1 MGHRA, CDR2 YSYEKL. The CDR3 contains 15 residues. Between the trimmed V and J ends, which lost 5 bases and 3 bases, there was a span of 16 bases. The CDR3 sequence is CASSVQTGADTEAFF. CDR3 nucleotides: TGCGCCAGCAGCGTTCAGACAGGTGCGGACACTGAAGCTTTCTTT.

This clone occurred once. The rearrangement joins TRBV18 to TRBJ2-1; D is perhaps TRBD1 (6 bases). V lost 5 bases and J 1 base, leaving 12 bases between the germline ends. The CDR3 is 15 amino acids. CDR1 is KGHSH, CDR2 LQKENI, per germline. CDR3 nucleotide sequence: TGTGCCAGCTCAGAACAGGGTCGGTCCTACAATGAGCAGTTCTTC. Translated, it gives CASSEQGRSYNEQFF.

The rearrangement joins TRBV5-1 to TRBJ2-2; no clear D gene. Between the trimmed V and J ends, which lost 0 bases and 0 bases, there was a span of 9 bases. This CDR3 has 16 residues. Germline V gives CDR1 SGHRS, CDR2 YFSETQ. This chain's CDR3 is CASSLAAISNTGELFF. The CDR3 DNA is TGCGCCAGCAGCTTGGCCGCGATCTCGAACACCGGGGAGCTGTTTTTT. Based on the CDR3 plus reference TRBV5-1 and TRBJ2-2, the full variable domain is KAGVTQTPRYLIKTRGQQVTLSCSPISGHRSVSWYQQTPGQGLQFLFEYFSETQRNKGNFPGRFSGRQFSNSRSEMNVSTLELGDSALYLCASSLAAISNTGELFFGEGSRLTVL.

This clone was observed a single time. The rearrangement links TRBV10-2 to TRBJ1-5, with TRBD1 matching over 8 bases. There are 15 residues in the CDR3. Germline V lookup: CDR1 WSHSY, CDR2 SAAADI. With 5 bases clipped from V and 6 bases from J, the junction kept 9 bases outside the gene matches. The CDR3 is CASSLKQGVGQPQHF. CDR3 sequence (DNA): TGCGCCAGCAGTCTCAAACAGGGGGTGGGTCAGCCCCAGCATTTT.

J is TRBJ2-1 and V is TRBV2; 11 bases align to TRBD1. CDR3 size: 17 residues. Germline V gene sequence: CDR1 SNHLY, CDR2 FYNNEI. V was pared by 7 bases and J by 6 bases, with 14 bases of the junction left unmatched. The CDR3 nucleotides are TGTGCCAGCACTGAGGGGACCGGGACAGGGGGTTTCAATGAGCAGTTCTTC. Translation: CASTEGTGTGGFNEQFF. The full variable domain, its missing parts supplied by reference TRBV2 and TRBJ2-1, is EPEVTQTPSHQVTQMGQEVILRCVPISNHLYFYWYRQILGQKVEFLVSFYNNEISEKSEIFDDQFSVERPDGSNFTLKIRSTKLEDSAMYFCASTEGTGTGGFNEQFFGPGTRLTVL.

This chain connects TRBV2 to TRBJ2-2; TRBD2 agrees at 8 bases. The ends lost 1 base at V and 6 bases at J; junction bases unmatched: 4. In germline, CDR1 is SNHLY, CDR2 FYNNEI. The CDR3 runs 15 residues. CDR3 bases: TGTGCCAGCAGTGAAGAAAGCGGGGGCGCCGGGGAGCTGTTTTTT. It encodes CASSEESGGAGELFF. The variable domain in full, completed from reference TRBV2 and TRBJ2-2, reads EPEVTQTPSHQVTQMGQEVILRCVPISNHLYFYWYRQILGQKVEFLVSFYNNEISEKSEIFDDQFSVERPDGSNFTLKIRSTKLEDSAMYFCASSEESGGAGELFFGEGSRLTVL.

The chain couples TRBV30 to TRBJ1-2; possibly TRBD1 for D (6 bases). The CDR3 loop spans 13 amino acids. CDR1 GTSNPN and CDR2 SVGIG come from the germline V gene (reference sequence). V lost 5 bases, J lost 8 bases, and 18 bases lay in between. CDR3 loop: CAWVLQGRGGYTF. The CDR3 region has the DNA TGTGCCTGGGTTTTACAGGGTAGGGGAGGCTACACCTTC.

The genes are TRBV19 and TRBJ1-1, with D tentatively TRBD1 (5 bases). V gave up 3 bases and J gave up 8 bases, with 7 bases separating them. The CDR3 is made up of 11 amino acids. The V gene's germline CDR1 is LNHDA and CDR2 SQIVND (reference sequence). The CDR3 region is CASSIPGEAFF. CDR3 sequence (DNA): TGTGCCAGTAGTATCCCAGGGGAAGCTTTCTTT. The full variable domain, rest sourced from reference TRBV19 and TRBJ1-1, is DGGITQSPKYLFRKEGQNVTLSCEQNLNHDAMYWYRQDPGQGLRLIYYSQIVNDFQKGDIAEGYSVSREKKESFPLTVTSAQKNPTAFYLCASSIPGEAFFGQGTRLTVV.

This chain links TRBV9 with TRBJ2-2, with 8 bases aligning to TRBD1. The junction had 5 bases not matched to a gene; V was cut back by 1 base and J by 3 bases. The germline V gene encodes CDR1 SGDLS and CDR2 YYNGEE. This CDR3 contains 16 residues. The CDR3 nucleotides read TGTGCCAGCAGCGTATCTGGGACAGGCCACACCGGGGAGCTGTTTTTT. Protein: CASSVSGTGHTGELFF.

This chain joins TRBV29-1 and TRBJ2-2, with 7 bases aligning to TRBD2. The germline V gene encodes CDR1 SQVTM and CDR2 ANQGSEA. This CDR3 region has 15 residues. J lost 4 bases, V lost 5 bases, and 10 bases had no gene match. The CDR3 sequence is CSVSVAAGSTGELFF. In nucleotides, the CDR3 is TGCAGCGTTAGCGTGGCAGCGGGGTCCACCGGGGAGCTGTTTTTT.

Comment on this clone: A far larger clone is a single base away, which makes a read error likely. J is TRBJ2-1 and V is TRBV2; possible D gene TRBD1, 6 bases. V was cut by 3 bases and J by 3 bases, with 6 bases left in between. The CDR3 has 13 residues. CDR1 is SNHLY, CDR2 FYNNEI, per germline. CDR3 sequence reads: CASSDRGYNEQFF. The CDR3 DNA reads TGTGCCAGCAGTGACAGGGGCTACAATGAGCAGTTCTTC.

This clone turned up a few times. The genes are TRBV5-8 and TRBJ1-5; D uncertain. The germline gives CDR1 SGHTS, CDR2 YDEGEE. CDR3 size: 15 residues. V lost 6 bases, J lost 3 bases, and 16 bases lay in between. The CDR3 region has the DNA TGTGCCAGCACCTTAGCCGCTTCCAACAATCAGCCCCAGCATTTT. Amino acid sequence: CASTLAASNNQPQHF.

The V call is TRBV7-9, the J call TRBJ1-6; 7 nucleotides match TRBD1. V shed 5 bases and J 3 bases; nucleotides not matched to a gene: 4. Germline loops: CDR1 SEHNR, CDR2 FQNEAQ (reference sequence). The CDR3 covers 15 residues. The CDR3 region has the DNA TGTGCCAGCAGCCCCTGGGACAGCTATAATTCACCCCTCCACTTT. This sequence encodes CASSPWDSYNSPLHF.

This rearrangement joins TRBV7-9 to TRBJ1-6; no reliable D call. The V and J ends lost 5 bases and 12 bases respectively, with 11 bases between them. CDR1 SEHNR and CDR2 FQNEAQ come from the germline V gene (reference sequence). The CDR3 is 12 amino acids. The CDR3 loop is CASSQERKPLHF. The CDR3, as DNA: TGTGCCAGCAGCCAAGAGCGTAAACCCCTCCACTTT.